This T cell receptor (beta chain) emerged from a study of cytomegalovirus exposure and HLA in healthy donors. Across the study: Most donors, roughly 82% of a few hundred genotyped, fell in the Caucasian-associated ancestry cluster. The study, taken as a whole, reports: Further analysis, carried out later, found HLA-associated TCR beta chains more clonally expanded than equally common other chains. Another analysis was done later, and it associated approximately 15,000 TCR beta sequences with HLA alleles at 0.05 false discovery rate.

A multiplex PCR was run with 60 Vbeta primers and 13 Jbeta primers. Method: immunoSEQ multiplex PCR; TCRdb's copy keeps in-frame clones and lacks some. The sample has roughly 120,000 clones, approximately 8.6% seen once. Of note for this clone: The antigen is not known.

The source is a woman aged 40-49 years in good health and CMV-seropositive. The sequenced material came from PBMCs.

The CDR3 loop is CASSRGNPNTGELFF. CDR3 DNA: TGCGCCAGCAGTAGGGGGAACCCGAACACCGGGGAGCTGTTTTTT. V is TRBV5-1 and J is TRBJ2-2, with D possibly TRBD1 on 6 matching bases. Germline CDR1 is SGHRS and CDR2 is YFSETQ. CDR3 length: 15 residues. Trimming took 5 bases from V and 0 from J, leaving 11 bases between them. The whole variable domain, filled in from reference TRBV5-1 and TRBJ2-2, reads KAGVTQTPRYLIKTRGQQVTLSCSPISGHRSVSWYQQTPGQGLQFLFEYFSETQRNKGNFPGRFSGRQFSNSRSEMNVSTLELGDSALYLCASSRGNPNTGELFFGEGSRLTVL.